The 24 T cell receptor beta chains listed next were all sequenced from one sample in a study of blood T cells in healthy people across ages. With a J-beta primer mix and a sample-barcoded 5' primer, a second PCR ran about 7 to 12 cycles. Each CDR3 protein gets one entry after TCRdb re-called the 5' RACE reads with MiXCR. Here the sample spans 700,000 to 800,000 distinct CDR3 sequences, approximately 43% being singletons. The source material was blood. These receptors originate from a woman aged 60-70 years in good health.

The table lists this clonotype with a few counts. V gene TRBV20-1 combines with J gene TRBJ1-2; 7 nucleotides agree with TRBD1. The CDR3 length is 14 residues. Germline trimming cut 6 bases from V and 5 bases from J; bases unmatched to any gene: 12. Germline V lookup: CDR1 DFQATT, CDR2 SNEGSKA (reference sequence). The CDR3 loop reads CSAAGEGARYGYTF. CDR3 in DNA: TGCAGTGCCGCAGGGGAGGGGGCGAGATATGGCTACACCTTC.

In the case of this clonotype: A junction end diverges from the germline sequence, so it may reflect a read error. The chain joins TRBV24-1 to TRBJ2-2, with D perhaps TRBD1 (6 bases). Germline lookup yields CDR1 KGHDR and CDR2 SFDVKD. This CDR3 region has 14 residues. The CDR3 here is CATRDRTNTGELFF. As DNA, the CDR3 is TGTGCCACCAGAGACAGGACGAACACTGGGGAGCTGTTTTTT.

There are a few counts of this clonotype. The genes are TRBV6-4 and TRBJ2-2; D might be TRBD1 or TRBD2, each matching 7 bases. Trimming left V 7 bases short and J 7 bases short, with 16 bases between. Germline CDR1 and CDR2: MRHNA and SNTAGT. The CDR3 is 14 residues long. The CDR3 DNA reads TGTGCCAGCAAAAGCGGGGACAGCGACGGGGAGCTGTTTTTT. Translation: CASKSGDSDGELFF.

This clonotype turned up a few times. V and J are TRBV29-1 and TRBJ2-5; no firm D call. Germline V CDR1 and CDR2: SQVTM, ANQGSEA. V was pared by 0 bases and J by 1 base, with 3 bases between. CDR3 size: 12 residues. The DNA for the CDR3 is TGCAGCGTTGAAGAAAGCCAAGAGACCCAGTACTTC. Amino acid sequence: CSVEESQETQYF.

This clonotype was seen a handful of times. The chain links TRBV27 to TRBJ2-7; 11 nucleotides line up with TRBD2. CDR1 MNHEY and CDR2 SMNVEV come from the germline V gene (reference sequence). With V trimmed by 5 bases and J by 6 bases, 15 bases remained unmatched. The CDR3 contains 17 residues. This chain's CDR3 is CASSPRFQLAGASEQYF. For the CDR3, the DNA is TGTGCCAGCAGTCCCCGTTTTCAACTAGCGGGAGCTTCCGAGCAGTACTTC.

The genes are TRBV7-2 and TRBJ2-1; no clear D. Trimming took off 5 bases at V and 8 bases at J, with 13 bases between the two ends. This CDR3 contains 13 residues. Germline CDR1 SGHTA, CDR2 FQGNSA. CDR3 coding DNA: TGTGCCAGCAGCCTCGGTCAGATGGATGAGCAGTTCTTC. This codes for CASSLGQMDEQFF.

In this sample, this clonotype turned up a few times. The chain combines TRBV5-4 with TRBJ2-3; TRBD2 might be the D (6 bases). This CDR3 has 14 amino acids. Germline CDR1 SGHNT, CDR2 YYREEE (reference sequence). Trimming stripped 10 bases from V and 3 bases from J, with 18 bases between. The CDR3 DNA sequence: TGTGCCGGCCGAGAGAATGCGGGGACAGATACGCAGTATTTT. The encoded protein is CAGRENAGTDTQYF.

V is TRBV11-1 and J is TRBJ1-4, with D possibly being TRBD1 (6 bases). CDR3 length: 15 residues. V was cut by 5 bases and J by 4 bases, with 14 bases left in between. Germline CDR1 and CDR2: SGHAT and FQDESV (reference sequence). For the CDR3, the DNA is TGTGCCAGCAGCAGGGCAGCGGGACATAATGAAAAACTGTTTTTT. This sequence encodes CASSRAAGHNEKLFF. The variable domain in full, with the rest retrieved from reference TRBV11-1 and TRBJ1-4, is EAEVAQSPRYKITEKSQAVAFWCDPISGHATLYWYRQILGQGPELLVQFQDESVVDDSQLPKDRFSAERLKGVDSTLKIQPAELGDSAMYLCASSRAAGHNEKLFFGSGTQLSVL.

The chain combines TRBV14 with TRBJ2-5; 9 bases are a match to TRBD2. With the DNA end fitting TRBJ2-7 better, the J assignment may be wrong. Per germline, CDR1 SGHDN and CDR2 FVKESK. The CDR3 consists of 16 residues. The CDR3 here is CASSQAPGLAFYEQYF. The DNA for the CDR3 is TGTGCCAGCAGCCAAGCACCGGGACTAGCTTTCTACGAGCAGTACTTC.

This clonotype showed up just a few times. The CDR3 nucleotides read TGTGCCAGCAGCTTTGCAGGACTTTCACCCCTCCACTTT. Residues: CASSFAGLSPLHF. The chain links TRBV7-9 to TRBJ1-6; D is ambiguous. Deletions cut 3 bases from V and 9 bases from J, with 9 bases between. Germline values: CDR1 SEHNR, CDR2 FQNEAQ (reference sequence). The length of the CDR3 is 13 residues.

The gene calls are TRBV28 and TRBJ2-7; 8 nucleotides match TRBD1. Germline CDR1 and CDR2: MDHEN and SYDVKM. After removal of 5 bases from V and 1 base from J, the junction contained 13 bases not matched to a gene. The CDR3 contains 17 residues. Here the CDR3 DNA reads TGTGCCAGCAGTCCCCTCAGGGGGCGCGTCCCTTCCTACGAGCAGTACTTC. It specifies CASSPLRGRVPSYEQYF.

The chain carries TRBV4-1 and TRBJ2-7; 9 nucleotides line up with TRBD2. V lost 0 bases and J lost 7; bases outside the gene matches: 13. The CDR3 runs to 17 residues. CDR1 is MGHRA, CDR2 YSYEKL, per germline. CDR3 residues: CASSQDLSGRSHNEQYF. The CDR3 nucleotides are TGCGCCAGCAGCCAAGACCTTAGCGGGAGATCCCACAATGAGCAGTACTTC.

In this sample, this clonotype turned up many times. CDR3 loop: CASSPGQGGPYEQYF. The CDR3, as DNA: TGTGCCAGCAGTCCCGGACAGGGAGGACCTTACGAGCAGTACTTC. The V and J genes are TRBV12-3 or TRBV12-4 and TRBJ2-7, with 8 bases that match TRBD1. Losses at the gene ends were 5 bases for V and 4 bases for J; bases not matched to a gene: 10. There are 15 residues in the CDR3.

The chain employs TRBV12-3 or TRBV12-4 and TRBJ2-5; TRBD2 matches 10 bases. The ends lost 6 bases at V and 11 bases at J; junction bases unmatched: 12. The CDR3 runs 14 residues. CDR3: CASRSGGVANEQYF. The CDR3 nucleotides are TGTGCCAGCAGGAGCGGGGGGGTTGCGAATGAGCAGTACTTC.

This chain's CDR3 is CASSQVGTSGYNEQYF. The CDR3 DNA reads TGCGCCAGCAGCCAAGTAGGGACTAGCGGATACAATGAGCAGTACTTC. This sequence joins TRBV4-3 and TRBJ2-7; 11 positions match TRBD2. V was pared by 1 base and J by 7 bases, with 9 bases of the junction left unmatched. CDR1 is LGHNA, CDR2 YSLEER, per germline. The CDR3 length is 16 residues.

Worth noting for this clonotype: One end of the junction does not line up with germline, which may come from a read error. The V gene is TRBV12-3 or TRBV12-4, the J gene TRBJ2-6; D is unresolved. This CDR3 region has 21 residues. This CDR3 is CASGLVSAQRGVATGANVLTF. DNA for the CDR3: TGTGCCAGCGGTTTGGTTTCCGCTCAAAGAGGAGTTGCTACCGGAGCCAACGTCCTGACTTTC.

The chain recombines TRBV7-2 with TRBJ1-5; D possibly corresponds to TRBD1 (5 bases). This CDR3 has 16 amino acids. The V gene's germline CDR1 is SGHTA and CDR2 FQGNSA. Trimming removed 1 base from V and 4 bases from J, with 14 bases in between. CDR3 sequence: CASSLDGDPRNQPQHF. The CDR3 nucleotides are TGTGCCAGCAGCTTAGACGGGGACCCTCGGAATCAGCCCCAGCATTTT.

There are a few counts of this clonotype. The V call is TRBV20-1, the J call TRBJ2-3; 15 nucleotides agree with TRBD2. Germline V lookup: CDR1 DFQATT, CDR2 SNEGSKA (reference sequence). Losses at the gene ends were 3 bases for V and 0 bases for J; bases not matched to a gene: 4. The CDR3 has 17 amino acids. CDR3 sequence reads: CSARGTSGRTSTDTQYF. DNA of the CDR3: TGCAGTGCTAGGGGGACTAGCGGGAGGACTAGCACAGATACGCAGTATTTT.

This clonotype was counted at least ten times. The V gene is TRBV27, the J gene TRBJ2-1; D call uncertain. Germline V lookup: CDR1 MNHEY, CDR2 SMNVEV (reference sequence). This CDR3 comprises 14 residues. Trimming shortened V by 7 bases and J by 4 bases, and 14 bases separated the two germline ends. CDR3 in DNA: TGTGCCAGCACCTCCTCTACCGGGTACAATGAGCAGTTCTTC. As protein: CASTSSTGYNEQFF.

This clonotype was seen a handful of times. The rearrangement links TRBV7-3 to TRBJ2-1; 10 bases are shared with TRBD1. The CDR3 loop spans 13 amino acids. The V and J ends lost 4 bases and 9 bases, in that order; junction bases with no gene match: 3. The germline V gene has CDR1 SGHTA and CDR2 FQGTGA. The CDR3 protein is CASSSGQGCEQFF. The DNA of the CDR3 is TGTGCCAGCAGCTCGGGACAGGGGTGTGAGCAGTTCTTC. The full variable domain, completed using reference TRBV7-3 and TRBJ2-1, is GAGVSQTPSNKVTEKGKYVELRCDPISGHTALYWYRQSLGQGPEFLIYFQGTGAADDSGLPNDRFFAVRPEGSVSTLKIQRTERGDSAVYLCASSSGQGCEQFFGPGTRLTVL.

In the case of this clonotype: Possible read error: a much larger clone is one base away. This sequence joins TRBV5-5 and TRBJ2-1; possibly TRBD1 for D (6 bases). CDR3 length: 15 amino acids. Germline V gene sequence: CDR1 SGHKS, CDR2 YYEKEE (reference sequence). The CDR3 DNA follows: TGTGCCAGCAGCTTGCAGGGGAGCTCCTACGATGAGCAGTTCTTC. Protein product: CASSLQGSSYDEQFF.

This sequence joins TRBV6-1 and TRBJ1-5; D is ambiguous. Germline V gene data show CDR1 as MNHNS and CDR2 as SASEGT. The germline V and J ends were trimmed by 6 bases and 3 bases, with 24 bases remaining between them. The CDR3 is 18 residues long. This CDR3 reads CASSRSWGGDVDNQPQHF. CDR3 coding DNA: TGTGCCAGCAGCCGCTCGTGGGGTGGGGATGTCGACAATCAGCCCCAGCATTTT.

Regarding this clonotype: One end of the junction varies from germline; a read error may be responsible. The rearrangement uses TRBV15 and TRBJ2-1, with D perhaps TRBD2 (6 bases). CDR1 LNHNV and CDR2 YYDKDF come from the germline V gene (reference sequence). This CDR3 is built from 16 residues. The CDR3 protein is CATGRSGDGAYNEQFF. Here the CDR3 DNA reads TGTGCCACCGGCAGATCGGGGGACGGGGCCTACAATGAGCAGTTCTTC.

The chain combines TRBV3-1 with TRBJ1-5, with no clear D. Trimming removed 9 bases at V and 4 bases at J, with 10 bases between. The V gene's germline CDR1 is LGHDT and CDR2 YNNKEL (reference sequence). CDR3 size: 12 residues. For the CDR3, the DNA is TGTGCCAGTCGACTTGGAAATCAGCCCCAGCATTTT. Translation gives CASRLGNQPQHF.